These T cell receptor beta chains were read from a single sample in a study of blood T cells in healthy people across ages. A single record per CDR3 protein comes from TCRdb applying MiXCR to the 5' RACE reads. The sample consists of 1,100,000 or so distinct CDR3 sequences, less than 50% of them appearing once. The sample comprised blood. These receptors all come from a woman aged 55 to 70 in good health. CDR3s include the opening cysteine and the closing phenylalanine or tryptophan. The D gene is left open where the match is weak. The listing skips clone size in some rows; elsewhere it reads once, few, many or a size class.

CDR3	DNA	J	D	size	V
CAIGDSSYEQYF	TGTGCCATCGGGGATTCCTCCTACGAGCAGTACTTC	TRBJ2-7	-	-	TRBV10-3
CSVHRTGYKAYEQYF	TGCAGCGTCCACAGGACAGGGTATAAGGCCTACGAGCAGTACTTC	TRBJ2-7	TRBD1	-	TRBV29-1
CSARARGTYYNEQFF	TGCAGTGCTAGAGCACGGGGGACCTACTACAATGAGCAGTTCTTC	TRBJ2-1	-	-	TRBV20-1
CSARTGSNEKLFF	TGCAGTGCCAGGACAGGGTCTAATGAAAAACTGTTTTTT	TRBJ1-4	TRBD1	few	TRBV20-1
CASSQERFLVGDTQYF	TGCGCCAGCAGCCAAGAGCGGTTCCTAGTCGGAGATACGCAGTATTTT	TRBJ2-3	-	-	TRBV4-1
CASSRGTDAEAFF	TGTGCCAGCAGCCGTGGGACAGACGCTGAAGCTTTCTTT	TRBJ1-1	TRBD1	few	TRBV7-8
CASSKDSDSGGANVLTF	TGCGCCAGCAGCAAGGACAGTGACTCAGGGGGGGCCAACGTCCTGACTTTC	TRBJ2-6	-	-	TRBV5-1
CASSPTSVGKNIQYF	TGTGCCAGCAGTCCCACTTCGGTTGGCAAAAACATTCAGTACTTC	TRBJ2-4	-	-	TRBV27
CAISGRDRDYNEQYF	TGTGCCATCAGTGGCCGGGACAGGGATTACAATGAGCAGTACTTC	TRBJ2-7	TRBD1	-	TRBV10-3
CATSDLGTPYEQYF	TGTGCCACCAGTGATTTAGGGACCCCCTACGAGCAGTACTTC	TRBJ2-7	-	-	TRBV24-1
CASRADRSGYTF	TGTGCCAGCAGGGCTGACAGGAGTGGCTACACCTTC	TRBJ1-2	-	-	TRBV6-6
CASSLGTGAGEQYF	TGTGCCAGCAGTTTGGGGACAGGGGCCGGCGAGCAGTACTTC	TRBJ2-7	TRBD1	-	TRBV27
CASSWNRVATNEKLFF	TGTGCCAGCAGTTGGAACAGGGTTGCAACTAATGAAAAACTGTTTTTT	TRBJ1-4	-	-	TRBV27
CASSLAAGNEQFF	TGCGCCAGCAGCTTGGCCGCAGGCAATGAGCAGTTCTTC	TRBJ2-1	-	many	TRBV5-1
CASSYSQGLSNEQFF	TGTGCCAGCAGTTACAGTCAGGGGTTGAGTAATGAGCAGTTCTTC	TRBJ2-1	-	-	TRBV6-2/TRBV6-3
CASSVAQGYGQYF	TGTGCCAGCAGCGTAGCACAGGGTTACGGGCAGTACTTC	TRBJ2-7	-	-	TRBV7-8
CASSQGRDLSGANVLTF	TGCGCCAGCAGCCAAGGCAGGGATCTCTCTGGGGCCAACGTCCTGACTTTC	TRBJ2-6	-	-	TRBV4-1
CASSQAHGGGKREQYF	TGTGCCAGCAGCCAAGCCCACGGCGGGGGCAAACGCGAGCAGTACTTC	TRBJ2-7	-	-	TRBV3-1
CATMGAVEGGAFRPGHKTSYEQFF	TGTGCCACCATGGGTGCGGTAGAAGGGGGGGCGTTTCGGCCTGGGCACAAAACCTCCTACGAGCAGTTCTTC	TRBJ2-1	-	-	TRBV24-1
CASSENPTEQYF	TGTGCCAGCAGTGAGAACCCCACGGAGCAGTACTTC	TRBJ2-7	-	few	TRBV2
CASSPHPSGFADTQYF	TGTGCCAGCAGTCCCCATCCTAGCGGTTTCGCAGATACGCAGTATTTT	TRBJ2-3	TRBD2	-	TRBV27
CASSLARTSNYEQYF	TGCGCCAGCAGCTTGGCTCGGACGTCTAACTACGAGCAGTACTTC	TRBJ2-7	-	few	TRBV5-1
CASGMDSFNGHF	TGTGCCAGCGGGATGGACAGCTTTAACGGGCATTTT	TRBJ1-5	-	-	TRBV25-1
CASSLEAGVGEQYF	TGTGCCAGCAGCTTAGAAGCGGGAGTCGGCGAGCAGTACTTC	TRBJ2-7	TRBD2	few	TRBV7-9
CASSVDWGRETQYF	TGTGCCAGCAGCGTAGATTGGGGGAGGGAGACCCAGTACTTC	TRBJ2-5	-	-	TRBV9
CSGAGGPVLVEQFF	TGCAGTGGAGCGGGAGGGCCGGTCCTAGTGGAGCAGTTCTTC	TRBJ2-1	TRBD2	-	TRBV20-1
CASSPTLGQGGTGELFF	TGTGCCAGCAGCCCGACCTTGGGCCAGGGGGGTACCGGGGAGCTGTTTTTT	TRBJ2-2	-	-	TRBV12-3/TRBV12-4
CASSLIKGATEAFF	TGCGCCAGCAGCTTGATAAAGGGTGCCACTGAAGCTTTCTTT	TRBJ1-1	-	-	TRBV5-1
CASGKLAGDLNEQFF	TGTGCCAGCGGTAAGCTAGCGGGAGATCTCAATGAGCAGTTCTTC	TRBJ2-1	TRBD2	-	TRBV28
CASSLWATQYF	TGTGCCAGCAGTTTATGGGCGACCCAGTACTTC	TRBJ2-5	-	once	TRBV28
CATSRDITGKLNEQFF	TGTGCCACCAGCAGAGATATTACAGGCAAGCTGAATGAGCAGTTCTTC	TRBJ2-1	-	-	TRBV15
CASSKHGTAQETQYF	TGTGCCAGCAGCAAACACGGAACAGCACAAGAGACCCAGTACTTC	TRBJ2-5	-	-	TRBV21-1
CASSLSGIGETQYF	TGTGCCAGCAGCCTTAGCGGGATCGGGGAGACCCAGTACTTC	TRBJ2-5	TRBD2	few	TRBV11-2
CATSRVHYEQYF	TGTGCCACCAGCAGAGTCCACTACGAGCAGTACTTC	TRBJ2-7	-	few	TRBV15
CASSASGSYNEQFF	TGTGCCAGCAGCGCTAGCGGGAGCTACAATGAGCAGTTCTTC	TRBJ2-1	TRBD2	many	TRBV9
CASSLFLETQYF	TGTGCCAGCAGCTTATTCTTGGAGACCCAGTACTTC	TRBJ2-5	-	-	TRBV13
CASRWSGSGSDTQYF	TGTGCCAGCAGATGGAGTGGGAGTGGGTCAGATACGCAGTATTTT	TRBJ2-3	-	-	TRBV7-9
CATSRAGLGDTEAFF	TGTGCCACCAGCAGAGCTGGTTTGGGGGACACTGAAGCTTTCTTT	TRBJ1-1	-	-	TRBV15
CAWSRIGREKYF	TGTGCCTGGAGTCGTATCGGGAGGGAAAAGTACTTC	TRBJ2-7	TRBD2	-	TRBV30
CVSSLMGEQYF	TGTGTCAGCAGTTTAATGGGGGAGCAGTACTTC	TRBJ2-7	-	-	TRBV28
CASSELGLRQGFNSPLHF	TGTGCCAGCAGTGAACTTGGGTTGAGACAGGGTTTTAATTCACCCCTCCACTTT	TRBJ1-6	TRBD1	-	TRBV2
CASTLGQVEAGELFF	TGTGCCAGCACCTTGGGACAGGTTGAGGCCGGGGAGCTGTTTTTT	TRBJ2-2	TRBD1	-	TRBV6-6
CASSLAGPGTIPSTDTQYF	TGTGCCAGCAGCTTAGCTGGACCTGGAACCATACCTAGCACAGATACGCAGTATTTT	TRBJ2-3	-	-	TRBV11-1